These 27 T cell receptor beta chains came from one sample sequenced in a study of shared clonotypes between healthy human individuals. TCRdb's table, derived via immunoSEQ multiplex PCR, lists solely in-frame clones and lacks some. The sample records over a million clones, roughly 80% being singletons. The specimen was memory CD4+ T cells sorted from blood. The subset here: CD45RA-negative fraction. Receptors were obtained from a man between 18 and 29 years old in good health.

This clone was seen once. The chain recombines TRBV4-1 with TRBJ1-4; TRBD1 agrees at 12 bases. Looked up from germline, CDR1 is MGHRA and CDR2 is YSYEKL. V was clipped by 6 bases and J by 3 bases; unmatched bases: 8. The CDR3 runs to 17 residues. The CDR3: CASSQGQGALANEKLFF. In DNA form, the CDR3 reads TGCGCCAGCAGTCAGGGACAGGGGGCGTTGGCTAATGAAAAACTGTTTTTT.

V is TRBV4-3 and J is TRBJ1-1; D ambiguous. The CDR3 is 13 amino acids. Per the germline V gene, CDR1 is LGHNA and CDR2 is YSLEER. Trimming left V 2 bases short and J 0 bases short, with 4 bases between. CDR3 nucleotides: TGCGCCAGCAGCCAATCTTTGAACACTGAAGCTTTCTTT. This codes for CASSQSLNTEAFF.

The rearrangement uses TRBV6-1 and TRBJ1-1; D is perhaps TRBD1 (5 bases). The germline V gene has CDR1 MNHNS and CDR2 SASEGT. V lost 6 bases to trimming and J lost 4 bases, with 18 bases between them. The CDR3 length is 15 residues. CDR3 protein: CASRAADTLGTEAFF. The CDR3 DNA follows: TGTGCCAGCAGAGCAGCGGACACCCTGGGCACTGAAGCTTTCTTT.

A word on this clone: The same CDR3 arises from other DNA sequences in this sample as well. The chain combines TRBV7-2 with TRBJ2-7, with 7 bases fitting TRBD2. The CDR3 loop spans 12 amino acids. The V and J ends lost 4 bases and 6 bases, in that order; junction bases with no gene match: 3. In germline, CDR1 is SGHTA, CDR2 FQGNSA. Written as DNA, the CDR3 is TGTGCCAGCAGCTCTCCGGGAGGCGAGCAGTACTTC. Translation: CASSSPGGEQYF.

The V gene is TRBV18, the J gene TRBJ1-3; TRBD1 matches 7 bases. This CDR3 comprises 15 residues. Unmatched junction bases numbered 9, after V lost 3 bases and J lost 7 bases. In germline, CDR1 is KGHSH, CDR2 LQKENI. The CDR3: CASSPQQGKINTIYF. For the CDR3, the DNA is TGTGCCAGCTCACCTCAACAGGGGAAAATCAACACCATATATTTT.

The rearrangement joins TRBV5-6 to TRBJ2-4; 8 bases are a match to TRBD1. The CDR3 length is 16 residues. J was trimmed by 0 bases and V by 5 bases; bases with no gene match: 7. Germline-derived CDR1 and CDR2 are SGHDT and YYEEEE. As DNA, the CDR3 is TGTGCCAGCAGGAAGGGACAGGACATAGCCAAAAACATTCAGTACTTC. Translated, it gives CASRKGQDIAKNIQYF.

In its sample, this clone was seen a few times. The chain carries TRBV7-3 and TRBJ2-3; tentatively, D is TRBD2 (7 bases). The CDR3 totals 16 residues. Per germline, CDR1 SGHTA and CDR2 FQGTGA. V lost 1 base and J lost 6, with 17 bases in between. The DNA of the CDR3 is TGTGCCAGCAGCTTAAACGGCGGGGGCGTAGGGGATACGCAGTATTTT. Encoded protein: CASSLNGGGVGDTQYF.

This rearrangement joins TRBV6-6 to TRBJ1-2; D gene uncertain. Trimming took 7 bases from V and 8 from J, leaving 14 bases between them. Per the germline V gene, CDR1 is MNHNY and CDR2 is SVGAGI (reference sequence). The CDR3 sequence is 12 residues long. The CDR3 bases are TGTGCCAGCAACAAAGGGTATGGGGGCTACACCTTC. Translating it yields CASNKGYGGYTF.

In its sample, this clone was seen a few times. The chain is built from TRBV15 and TRBJ1-2; TRBD1 matches at 7 bases. CDR3 length equals 16 residues. Germline V lookup: CDR1 LNHNV, CDR2 YYDKDF (reference sequence). Trimming cost V 3 bases and J 3 bases; bases outside gene matches: 10. Written as DNA, the CDR3 is TGTGCCACCAGCAGGTCGGGACAGTCCAGAGACTATGGCTACACCTTC. Protein sequence: CATSRSGQSRDYGYTF.

V gene TRBV5-1 combines with J gene TRBJ2-3; no reliable D call. This CDR3 region has 17 residues. Trimming took 4 bases from V and 1 from J, leaving 19 bases between them. Per germline, CDR1 SGHRS and CDR2 YFSETQ. The CDR3 protein is CASSVRPSDSRTDTQYF. For the CDR3, the DNA is TGCGCCAGCAGCGTAAGGCCTAGTGACTCCCGCACAGATACGCAGTATTTT.

The rearrangement links TRBV19 to TRBJ1-2; D gene ambiguous. V lost 8 bases, J lost 2 bases, and 12 bases lay in between. This CDR3 is built from 13 residues. The germline gives CDR1 LNHDA, CDR2 SQIVND (reference sequence). This CDR3 reads CASRDVLNYGYTF. CDR3 coding DNA: TGTGCCAGTCGAGATGTATTGAACTATGGCTACACCTTC. Using reference TRBV19 and TRBJ1-2 for the parts outside the CDR3, the full variable domain is DGGITQSPKYLFRKEGQNVTLSCEQNLNHDAMYWYRQDPGQGLRLIYYSQIVNDFQKGDIAEGYSVSREKKESFPLTVTSAQKNPTAFYLCASRDVLNYGYTFGSGTRLTVV.

This sequence joins TRBV7-9 and TRBJ1-2, with D hard to call. The V gene's germline CDR1 is SEHNR and CDR2 FQNEAQ (reference sequence). CDR3 length equals 14 residues. The germline V and J ends were trimmed by 1 base and 1 base, with 7 bases remaining between them. DNA of the CDR3: TGTGCCAGCAGCTTAGACCCCAGTAACTATGGCTACACCTTC. Translating gives CASSLDPSNYGYTF.

This rearrangement joins TRBV5-6 to TRBJ2-5; no reliable D call. The DNA matches TRBJ2-7 better at its end, which makes the J call doubtful. Germline CDR1 SGHDT, CDR2 YYEEEE. This CDR3 is built from 13 residues. CDR3 sequence: CASSLGKHYEQYF. CDR3 sequence (DNA): TGTGCCAGCAGCTTGGGGAAGCACTACGAGCAGTACTTC.

This clone appeared a single time. The V and J genes are TRBV5-4 and TRBJ1-4; the match to TRBD1 covers 10 bases. From germline, CDR1 is SGHNT and CDR2 YYREEE (reference sequence). The CDR3 spans 16 residues. Germline trimming cut 2 bases from V and 7 bases from J; bases unmatched to any gene: 8. The CDR3 loop reads CASSLFSGQGSEKLFF. Written as DNA, the CDR3 is TGTGCCAGCAGCTTATTTTCGGGACAGGGGAGTGAAAAACTGTTTTTT.

The V gene is TRBV4-1, the J gene TRBJ1-2, with 8 bases fitting TRBD1. V was pared by 4 bases and J by 0 bases, with 1 base of the junction left unmatched. Per germline, CDR1 MGHRA and CDR2 YSYEKL. This CDR3 is built from 14 residues. As DNA, the CDR3 is TGCGCCAGCAGCCTGGGACAGGCTAACTATGGCTACACCTTC. This sequence encodes CASSLGQANYGYTF.

The rearrangement links TRBV30 to TRBJ1-2; D possibly corresponds to TRBD1 (5 bases). CDR1 GTSNPN and CDR2 SVGIG come from the germline V gene (reference sequence). The V end was cut by 3 bases, the J end by 10 bases, with 21 bases between. This CDR3 has 14 residues. The CDR3 reads CAWRAWGAGRDYTF. Here the CDR3 DNA reads TGTGCCTGGAGGGCATGGGGCGCAGGGAGGGACTACACCTTC.

The chain carries TRBV29-1 and TRBJ2-3; possibly TRBD2 for D (5 bases). V was clipped by 0 bases and J by 2 bases, with 12 bases between them. CDR3 length: 15 residues. Germline V CDR1 and CDR2: SQVTM, ANQGSEA. The CDR3 region has the DNA TGCAGCGTTGAAGATTCCGAGGGTTACACAGATACGCAGTATTTT. This gives the protein CSVEDSEGYTDTQYF.

This chain joins TRBV7-2 and TRBJ2-2, with TRBD1 identical over 7 bases. CDR1 is SGHTA, CDR2 FQGNSA, per germline. The length of the CDR3 is 16 residues. Trimming took 5 bases from V and 0 from J; bases not matched to a gene: 6. The chain's CDR3 is CASSPPGTANTGELFF. In nucleotides, the CDR3 is TGTGCCAGCAGCCCGCCCGGGACAGCGAACACCGGGGAGCTGTTTTTT.

CDR3 nucleotide sequence: TGTGCCAGCAGGGGGGACAGGGGCACTTTCACTGAAGCTTTCTTT. Encoded protein: CASRGDRGTFTEAFF. The chain carries TRBV6-1 and TRBJ1-1; 10 positions match TRBD1. The CDR3 spans 15 residues. Unmatched junction bases numbered 8, after V lost 6 bases and J lost 4 bases. CDR1 and CDR2 from the germline V gene are MNHNS and SASEGT.

The V and J genes are TRBV28 and TRBJ1-4; 7 bases agree with TRBD1. The CDR3 loop spans 16 amino acids. The germline V gene encodes CDR1 MDHEN and CDR2 SYDVKM. Trimming took 5 bases from V and 8 from J; bases not matched to a gene: 14. The CDR3 region is CASSPNIGGAREKLFF. The CDR3 DNA reads TGTGCCAGCAGTCCCAACATAGGGGGCGCGAGGGAAAAACTGTTTTTT.

The gene calls are TRBV30 and TRBJ2-2; D tentatively reads TRBD1 or TRBD2 (5 bases each). The CDR3 is made up of 14 amino acids. Trimming took 5 bases from V and 5 from J, leaving 15 bases between them. Germline-derived CDR1 and CDR2 are GTSNPN and SVGIG (reference sequence). CDR3 loop: CAWRGGHKTGELFF. Written as DNA, the CDR3 is TGTGCCTGGCGTGGGGGTCATAAGACCGGGGAGCTGTTTTTT.

This chain links TRBV21-1 with TRBJ2-5; TRBD2, the D gene given by the table, was not confirmed from the DNA. TRBV21-1 is given as a pseudogene. The CDR3 covers 18 residues. CDR3 bases: TGTGCCAGCAGCAAAGTGGCTAGCGGGAGGGCCCTCCAAGAGACCCAGTACTTC. It codes for CASSKVASGRALQETQYF.

V is TRBV18 and J is TRBJ2-3, with 10 bases lining up with TRBD1. V was clipped by 4 bases and J by 4 bases; unmatched bases: 8. CDR1 KGHSH and CDR2 LQKENI come from the germline V gene. This CDR3 comprises 16 residues. CDR3 region: CASSLRRDRGADTQYF. The CDR3 DNA reads as TGTGCCAGCTCACTTCGCCGGGACAGGGGAGCAGATACGCAGTATTTT.

As regards this clone: The sample contains more than one DNA sequence encoding this CDR3. The rearrangement joins TRBV11-3 to TRBJ2-1; D may be TRBD1 (5 bases). Germline V gene data show CDR1 as SGHNT and CDR2 as YENEEA. V gave up 1 base and J gave up 2 bases, with 9 bases separating them. The length of the CDR3 is 15 residues. CDR3 protein: CASSLGQGPYNEQFF. The CDR3 nucleotides are TGTGCCAGCAGCTTAGGTCAGGGCCCCTACAATGAGCAGTTCTTC.

This clone came up once. V and J are TRBV4-3 and TRBJ2-3, with unresolved D. Germline V gene sequence: CDR1 LGHNA, CDR2 YSLEER. The CDR3 totals 14 residues. V was trimmed by 0 bases and J by 3 bases, leaving 7 bases between them. In DNA, the CDR3 is TGCGCCAGCAGCCAAGATCCTAGAACAGATACGCAGTATTTT. This gives the protein CASSQDPRTDTQYF.

The chain has TRBV2 and TRBJ1-5, with D uncertain. Trimming removed 3 bases from V and 3 bases from J, with 9 bases in between. Germline CDR1 is SNHLY and CDR2 is FYNNEI. The CDR3 consists of 14 residues. CDR3: CASSDRIINQPQHF. In DNA form, the CDR3 reads TGTGCCAGCAGTGACAGGATAATCAATCAGCCCCAGCATTTT.

This chain connects TRBV2 to TRBJ1-2; D not resolved. CDR1 and CDR2 (germline): SNHLY, FYNNEI. The CDR3 contains 12 residues. The V and J ends lost 4 bases and 6 bases respectively, with 9 bases between them. The DNA of the CDR3 is TGTGCCAGCAGTGTAAAGGATAATGGCTACACCTTC. The encoded protein is CASSVKDNGYTF.